This T cell receptor beta chain was sequenced for a study of CD8+ T cells in alopecia areata. After isolation, RNA underwent reverse transcription to generate cDNA as the sequencing template. The assay was immunoSEQ multiplex PCR, and TCRdb's table has in-frame clones only and misses some. The sample shows 270,000 or so clones, roughly 60% of them seen only once. This CDR3 is built from 11 residues. Germline CDR1 DFQATT, CDR2 SNEGSKA (reference sequence). Trimming took off 5 bases at V and 4 bases at J, with 8 bases between the two ends. Treatment in this sample: oral pan-JAK inhibitor, 5-10 mg twice daily. Collection of lesional scalp punch biopsies and peripheral blood was performed in alopecia areata patients.

The chain has TRBV20-1 and TRBJ2-5, with TRBD1 as a possible D gene (5 bases). Material: CD4+ T cells sorted from blood, obtained at week 24, from a patient treated with tofacitinib. The source is a human donor with alopecia areata. CDR3 residues: CSAATGETQYF. For the CDR3, the DNA is TGCAGTGCTGCCACAGGAGAGACCCAGTACTTC.